These 14 T cell receptor beta chains originate from one sample sequenced in a study of T cells in Graves' hyperthyroidism and ophthalmopathy. The CDR3 regions of TCR beta were amplified from RNA transcripts. Initially, a first-round RT-PCR of the TCR CDR3 employed the HTBI primer set. TCRdb itself ran the multiplex PCR reads through MiXCR, one entry per CDR3 protein. The table has a few hundred thousand distinct CDR3 sequences, about 15% seen once. Sequencing was done on a sample of blood. The receptor source for this set is a woman in her twenties or thirties with Graves' hyperthyroidism.

This clonotype was observed at least ten times. The genes are TRBV2 and TRBJ1-5; the match to TRBD1 covers 8 bases. The V gene end was trimmed by 3 bases and the J gene end by 6 bases; junction bases not matched to a gene: 4. The CDR3 loop spans 14 amino acids. Germline V gene data show CDR1 as SNHLY and CDR2 as FYNNEI. The CDR3 coding sequence is TGTGCCAGCAGTGATGGACAGGGCGGTCAGCCCCAGCATTTT. Amino acid sequence: CASSDGQGGQPQHF.

This clonotype was picked up many times. The chain is built from TRBV12-3 or TRBV12-4 and TRBJ2-3; D is unresolved. The CDR3 has 15 amino acids. Trimming removed 3 bases at V and 3 bases at J, with 13 bases between. The CDR3 sequence: CASSFLGFRTDTQYF. DNA of the CDR3: TGTGCCAGCAGTTTTCTAGGGTTCCGGACAGATACGCAGTATTTT.

The sample holds a few counts of this clonotype. The rearrangement joins TRBV10-2 to TRBJ2-7; D remains unclear. The germline CDR1 and CDR2 sequences are WSHSY and SAAADI. V gave up 10 bases and J gave up 1 base, with 17 bases separating them. The CDR3 extends over 14 amino acids. DNA of the CDR3: TGCGCCACCGAATCCCCGCTCGCGTCCTACGAGCAGTACTTC. Translating gives CATESPLASYEQYF.

The J gene is TRBJ1-6, the V gene TRBV15; 7 nucleotides agree with TRBD1. Germline V gene data show CDR1 as LNHNV and CDR2 as YYDKDF (reference sequence). Trimming removed 5 bases from V and 7 bases from J; junction bases left unmatched: 5. The CDR3 has 14 residues. CDR3 amino acids: CATSWGQTNSPLHF. CDR3 DNA: TGTGCCACCAGCTGGGGACAGACGAATTCACCCCTCCACTTT.

This clonotype was seen a handful of times. The CDR3 reads CASTPGGTNYGYTF. The CDR3 nucleotides read TGTGCCAGCACGCCCGGGGGGACTAACTATGGCTACACCTTC. The J gene is TRBJ1-2, the V gene TRBV27; D is perhaps TRBD1 (5 bases). The CDR3 extends over 14 amino acids. Germline V gene lookup returns CDR1 MNHEY and CDR2 SMNVEV (reference sequence). V lost 7 bases and J lost 0, with 12 bases in between.

This clonotype showed up many times. The chain has TRBV11-2 and TRBJ1-2, with 8 bases aligning to TRBD1. The germline V gene has CDR1 SGHAT and CDR2 FQNNGV. Trimming took 2 bases from V and 0 from J; bases not matched to a gene: 2. The CDR3 is 15 amino acids. CDR3 sequence reads: CASSLSGGPNYGYTF. In DNA, the CDR3 is TGTGCCAGCAGCTTATCAGGGGGCCCTAACTATGGCTACACCTTC.

This clonotype was found many times. V and J are TRBV18 and TRBJ2-5, with no clear D. Germline CDR1 and CDR2: KGHSH and LQKENI. The V and J ends lost 3 bases and 5 bases respectively, with 10 bases between them. CDR3 size: 13 residues. CDR3 sequence: CASSPSGVETQYF. The CDR3 DNA follows: TGTGCCAGCTCACCTTCGGGTGTCGAGACCCAGTACTTC.

CDR3 region: CASSYEAGRFGNEQFF. CDR3 in DNA: TGTGCCAGCAGTTACGAGGCGGGACGATTCGGTAATGAGCAGTTCTTC. The genes are TRBV6-6 and TRBJ2-1; perhaps TRBD2 as D (6 bases). This CDR3 has 16 residues. The germline gives CDR1 MNHNY, CDR2 SVGAGI (reference sequence). V lost 2 bases and J lost 7, with 18 bases in between.

The CDR3 protein is CASSSTWAEYNEQFF. The CDR3 bases are TGTGCCAGCAGCTCTACTTGGGCGGAGTACAATGAGCAGTTCTTC. V gene TRBV7-2 combines with J gene TRBJ2-1; D unclear. The CDR3 extends over 15 amino acids. From germline, CDR1 is SGHTA and CDR2 FQGNSA. V lost 4 bases and J 4 bases, leaving 14 bases between the germline ends. Looking up the rest from reference TRBV7-2 and TRBJ2-1 gives the full variable domain: GAGVSQSPSNKVTEKGKDVELRCDPISGHTALYWYRQSLGQGLEFLIYFQGNSAPDKSGLPSDRFSAERTGGSVSTLTIQRTQQEDSAVYLCASSSTWAEYNEQFFGPGTRLTVL.

The chain is built from TRBV5-6 and TRBJ2-1; unclear D gene. Germline V gene data show CDR1 as SGHDT and CDR2 as YYEEEE. Between the trimmed V and J ends, which lost 3 bases and 8 bases, there was a span of 18 bases. The CDR3 loop spans 15 amino acids. The CDR3 sequence is CASSYRIKDRDEQFF. Here the CDR3 DNA reads TGTGCCAGCAGCTATCGAATAAAGGACCGCGATGAGCAGTTCTTC. Using reference TRBV5-6 and TRBJ2-1 for the parts outside the CDR3, the full variable domain is DAGVTQSPTHLIKTRGQQVTLRCSPKSGHDTVSWYQQALGQGPQFIFQYYEEEERQRGNFPDRFSGHQFPNYSSELNVNALLLGDSALYLCASSYRIKDRDEQFFGPGTRLTVL.

This clonotype was seen a few times. The CDR3 DNA reads as TGTGCCAGTAGTATTAGTGCCACTGAAGCTTTCTTT. Protein: CASSISATEAFF. V and J are TRBV19 and TRBJ1-1; unclear D gene. The CDR3 spans 12 residues. Trimming pared 3 bases from V and 4 bases from J, leaving 6 bases between. Germline values: CDR1 LNHDA, CDR2 SQIVND (reference sequence).

About this clonotype: A much larger clone lies a single base off, so this may be a read error. This rearrangement joins TRBV30 to TRBJ1-1; no clear D. The CDR3 covers 13 residues. Trimming removed 5 bases at V and 0 bases at J, with 10 bases between. Germline assignment: CDR1 GTSNPN and CDR2 SVGIG (reference sequence). The CDR3 loop is CAWGETMNTEAFF. The CDR3 DNA reads TGTGCCTGGGGTGAGACTATGAACACTGAAGCTTTCTTT.

This clonotype was seen only a few times. V and J are TRBV9 and TRBJ2-1; possible D gene TRBD1, 5 bases. Per germline, CDR1 SGDLS and CDR2 YYNGEE. The CDR3 has 15 amino acids. V was pared by 0 bases and J by 3 bases, with 10 bases between. CDR3 nucleotide sequence: TGTGCCAGCAGCGTAGAGGGGATATTCTACAATGAGCAGTTCTTC. Protein product: CASSVEGIFYNEQFF.

V is TRBV2 and J is TRBJ1-2; 7 nucleotides match TRBD1. CDR3 length equals 14 residues. V shed 5 bases, J shed 4 bases, and the junction held 7 bases outside the gene matches. Per the germline V gene, CDR1 is SNHLY and CDR2 is FYNNEI. The chain's CDR3 is CASSQQGRGYGYTF. CDR3 nucleotide sequence: TGTGCCAGCAGTCAACAGGGGAGGGGCTATGGCTACACCTTC.